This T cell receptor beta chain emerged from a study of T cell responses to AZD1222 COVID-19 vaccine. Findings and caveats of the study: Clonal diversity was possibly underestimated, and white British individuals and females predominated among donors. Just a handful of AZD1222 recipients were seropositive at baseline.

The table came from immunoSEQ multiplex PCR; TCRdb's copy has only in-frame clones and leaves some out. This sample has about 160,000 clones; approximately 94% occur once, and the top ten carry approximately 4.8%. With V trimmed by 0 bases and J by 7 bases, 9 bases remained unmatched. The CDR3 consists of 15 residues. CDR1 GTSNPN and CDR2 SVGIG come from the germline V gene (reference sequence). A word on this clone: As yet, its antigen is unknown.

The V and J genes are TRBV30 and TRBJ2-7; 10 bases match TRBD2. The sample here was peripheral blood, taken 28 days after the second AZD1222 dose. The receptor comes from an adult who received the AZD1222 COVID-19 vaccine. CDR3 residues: CAWSVQLAGLWEQYF. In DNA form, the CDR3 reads TGTGCCTGGAGTGTACAACTAGCGGGGCTCTGGGAGCAGTACTTC.